Listed below are T cell receptor beta chains from one sample, sequenced in a study of T cells in Graves' hyperthyroidism and ophthalmopathy. TCRdb called the multiplex PCR reads again in MiXCR, with one record for every CDR3 protein. The profile shows 340,000 or so distinct CDR3 sequences, about 21% of them singletons. Sequencing used blood. The origin of the receptors is a woman aged 50 to 60 with Graves' hyperthyroidism. CDR3s include the opening cysteine and the closing phenylalanine or tryptophan. D genes are given only for firm matches. A row's size may be missing; if present it is once, few, many or a size class.

CDR3 protein: CSAREAGKNTEAFF
CDR3 DNA: TGCAGTGCTAGAGAGGCAGGGAAGAACACTGAAGCTTTCTTT
J gene: TRBJ1-1
clone size: many
V gene: TRBV20-1
D gene: -

CDR3 protein: CSARSGTGNQPQHF
CDR3 DNA: TGCAGTGCTAGATCCGGAACGGGGAATCAGCCCCAGCATTTT
J gene: TRBJ1-5
clone size: many
V gene: TRBV20-1
D gene: -

CDR3 protein: CASRSGLAGAGPGELFF
CDR3 DNA: TGTGCCAGCAGATCGGGACTAGCGGGGGCCGGCCCCGGGGAGCTGTTTTTT
J gene: TRBJ2-2
clone size: -
V gene: TRBV12-3/TRBV12-4
D gene: TRBD2

CDR3 protein: CASSLLLTGDSPGELFF
CDR3 DNA: TGCGCCAGCAGCCTCCTCTTGACAGGGGACAGTCCCGGGGAGCTGTTTTTT
J gene: TRBJ2-2
clone size: -
V gene: TRBV4-1
D gene: TRBD1

CDR3 protein: CASIGGWAGKSETQYF
CDR3 DNA: TGTGCCAGCATCGGGGGATGGGCAGGGAAATCGGAGACCCAGTACTTC
J gene: TRBJ2-5
clone size: few
V gene: TRBV6-1
D gene: -

CDR3 protein: CATNDLDRAFYEQFF
CDR3 DNA: TGTGCCACCAATGACTTGGACAGGGCATTCTACGAGCAGTTCTTC
J gene: TRBJ2-1
clone size: -
V gene: TRBV24-1
D gene: TRBD1

CDR3 protein: CAGGRPTGNTEAFF
CDR3 DNA: TGTGCCGGAGGACGTCCCACCGGGAACACTGAAGCTTTCTTT
J gene: TRBJ1-1
clone size: many
V gene: TRBV28
D gene: -

CDR3 protein: CSATPGTDINQPQHF
CDR3 DNA: TGCAGTGCCACGCCGGGGACAGACATCAATCAGCCCCAGCATTTT
J gene: TRBJ1-5
clone size: many
V gene: TRBV20-1
D gene: TRBD1

CDR3 protein: CASSSGTDSLNEKLFF
CDR3 DNA: TGCGCCAGCAGCTCCGGGACAGACAGTCTTAATGAAAAACTGTTTTTT
J gene: TRBJ1-4
clone size: many
V gene: TRBV5-1
D gene: TRBD1

CDR3 protein: CASSLLTSGVEQFF
CDR3 DNA: TGTGCCAGCAGCTTACTGACTAGCGGGGTGGAGCAGTTCTTC
J gene: TRBJ2-1
clone size: -
V gene: TRBV7-9
D gene: TRBD2

CDR3 protein: CASSLKRDRGYGYTF
CDR3 DNA: TGTGCCAGCAGCTTAAAGAGGGATCGTGGCTATGGCTACACCTTC
J gene: TRBJ1-2
clone size: -
V gene: TRBV7-8
D gene: -

CDR3 protein: CASSQQGAHEKLFF
CDR3 DNA: TGTGCCAGCTCACAACAGGGGGCACATGAAAAACTGTTTTTT
J gene: TRBJ1-4
clone size: many
V gene: TRBV18
D gene: TRBD1

CDR3 protein: CASSRLGRASYNEQFF
CDR3 DNA: TGTGCCAGCAGTAGACTCGGGAGGGCCTCCTACAATGAGCAGTTCTTC
J gene: TRBJ2-1
clone size: -
V gene: TRBV28
D gene: TRBD2

CDR3 protein: CASSLTSGKGGEQFF
CDR3 DNA: TGTGCCAGCAGTTTGACTAGCGGGAAAGGCGGTGAGCAGTTCTTC
J gene: TRBJ2-1
clone size: -
V gene: TRBV28
D gene: TRBD2

CDR3 protein: CASRDSNTEAFF
CDR3 DNA: TGTGCCAGCAGGGACAGTAACACTGAAGCTTTCTTT
J gene: TRBJ1-1
clone size: many
V gene: TRBV2
D gene: -

CDR3 protein: CASSLSGSLSYEQYF
CDR3 DNA: TGTGCCAGCAGTTTGTCCGGCAGCCTTTCCTACGAGCAGTACTTC
J gene: TRBJ2-7
clone size: many
V gene: TRBV28
D gene: -

CDR3 protein: CASSLQEDRGFGYTF
CDR3 DNA: TGTGCCAGCTCACTTCAGGAGGACAGGGGCTTTGGCTACACCTTC
J gene: TRBJ1-2
clone size: many
V gene: TRBV18
D gene: TRBD1

CDR3 protein: CVSSPRGSGANVLTF
CDR3 DNA: TGTGTCAGCAGTCCCAGGGGCTCTGGGGCCAACGTCCTGACTTTC
J gene: TRBJ2-6
clone size: few
V gene: TRBV12-3/TRBV12-4
D gene: -

CDR3 protein: CASSLVTKETQYF
CDR3 DNA: TGTGCCAGCAGTTTAGTTACCAAAGAGACCCAGTACTTC
J gene: TRBJ2-5
clone size: -
V gene: TRBV28
D gene: -

CDR3 protein: CASSISETQYF
CDR3 DNA: TGTGCCAGTAGTATAAGTGAGACCCAGTACTTC
J gene: TRBJ2-5
clone size: few
V gene: TRBV19
D gene: -

CDR3 protein: CASSWKGEQFF
CDR3 DNA: TGTGCCAGCAGTTGGAAGGGTGAGCAGTTCTTC
J gene: TRBJ2-1
clone size: many
V gene: TRBV28
D gene: -

CDR3 protein: CASSQQGGGNEKLFF
CDR3 DNA: TGTGCCAGCAGCCAACAGGGGGGAGGAAATGAAAAACTGTTTTTT
J gene: TRBJ1-4
clone size: many
V gene: TRBV7-9
D gene: TRBD1

CDR3 protein: CASSIKGQGVNTEAFF
CDR3 DNA: TGTGCCAGTAGTATCAAGGGACAGGGGGTGAACACTGAAGCTTTCTTT
J gene: TRBJ1-1
clone size: -
V gene: TRBV19
D gene: TRBD1

CDR3 protein: CSARDLRWLEKLFF
CDR3 DNA: TGCAGTGCTAGAGATCTACGGTGGCTTGAAAAACTGTTTTTT
J gene: TRBJ1-4
clone size: -
V gene: TRBV20-1
D gene: -

CDR3 protein: CASSLWDDTQYF
CDR3 DNA: TGTGCCAGCAGCTTATGGGATGATACGCAGTATTTT
J gene: TRBJ2-3
clone size: few
V gene: TRBV7-9
D gene: -

CDR3 protein: CASSLFGSGGTDTQYF
CDR3 DNA: TGTGCCAGCAGTTTATTTGGAAGCGGGGGCACAGATACGCAGTATTTT
J gene: TRBJ2-3
clone size: many
V gene: TRBV12-3/TRBV12-4
D gene: TRBD2

CDR3 protein: CASSFGTLGADTQYF
CDR3 DNA: TGCGCCAGCAGCTTCGGGACACTGGGGGCAGATACGCAGTATTTT
J gene: TRBJ2-3
clone size: -
V gene: TRBV5-1
D gene: -

CDR3 protein: CAWSVERGGMYNEQFF
CDR3 DNA: TGTGCCTGGAGTGTAGAGCGGGGGGGAATGTACAATGAGCAGTTCTTC
J gene: TRBJ2-1
clone size: many
V gene: TRBV30
D gene: TRBD2

CDR3 protein: CASSEGRAGGSRNEQFF
CDR3 DNA: TGTGCCAGCAGTGAAGGACGGGCGGGAGGATCGCGAAATGAGCAGTTCTTC
J gene: TRBJ2-1
clone size: -
V gene: TRBV6-1
D gene: TRBD2

CDR3 protein: CASSLVGAAPYEQYF
CDR3 DNA: TGTGCCAGCAGCTTGGTGGGGGCGGCCCCCTACGAGCAGTACTTC
J gene: TRBJ2-7
clone size: many
V gene: TRBV5-6
D gene: -

CDR3 protein: CASSEADPRTGELFF
CDR3 DNA: TGTGCCAGCAGTGAAGCCGACCCCAGGACCGGGGAGCTGTTTTTT
J gene: TRBJ2-2
clone size: many
V gene: TRBV2
D gene: -

CDR3 protein: CASRPDLANYGYTF
CDR3 DNA: TGTGCCAGCCGACCCGACCTAGCTAACTATGGCTACACCTTC
J gene: TRBJ1-2
clone size: -
V gene: TRBV2
D gene: -

CDR3 protein: CASSTPSNYGYTF
CDR3 DNA: TGTGCCAGCAGTACCCCCTCAAACTATGGCTACACCTTC
J gene: TRBJ1-2
clone size: few
V gene: TRBV4-2
D gene: -

CDR3 protein: CASSRDRGHEQYF
CDR3 DNA: TGCGCCAGCAGCCGGGACAGGGGGCACGAGCAGTACTTC
J gene: TRBJ2-7
clone size: many
V gene: TRBV5-1
D gene: TRBD1

CDR3 protein: CASSLDGAKSVGEQFF
CDR3 DNA: TGTGCCAGCAGCTTAGATGGGGCCAAATCCGTGGGTGAGCAGTTCTTC
J gene: TRBJ2-1
clone size: few
V gene: TRBV11-2
D gene: -

CDR3 protein: CASSVTGNGHNEQFF
CDR3 DNA: TGTGCCAGCAGCGTAACAGGGAATGGTCATAATGAGCAGTTCTTC
J gene: TRBJ2-1
clone size: -
V gene: TRBV9
D gene: -